This is a list of T cell receptor delta chains from one sample in a study of gamma-delta T cells after stem cell transplantation. TCRdb ran CATT on the RT-PCR reads. The data hold approximately 2,500 delta-chain clones, with roughly 46% observed a single time. Material: gamma-delta T cells. Source of these receptors: a human donor. It is not recorded whose cells these are; they may come from a transplant donor. CDR3s include the opening cysteine and the closing phenylalanine or tryptophan. Each record gives: J gene, D gene, V gene, clone size, CDR3 protein, CDR3 DNA. A D gene is named only where the DNA matches it firmly. For some rows the clone size is stated as once, few or many, or as a class when expanded; others skip it.

>TRDJ2|TRDD3|TRAV29/DV5|few
CAASAPHFLLLGDRLLTAQLFF
TGTGCAGCAAGCGCGCCCCATTTCCTGTTACTGGGGGATCGTCTCTTGACAGCACAACTCTTCTTT
>TRDJ1|TRDD3|TRDV2|NA
CACDTLGDTLHTDKLIF
TGTGCCTGTGACACCCTAGGGGATACGCTACACACCGATAAACTCATCTTT
>TRDJ1|NA|TRDV2|NA
CACDLYGSTDKLIF
TGTGCCTGTGACCTTTACGGGTCCACCGATAAACTCATCTTT
>TRDJ1|TRDD3|TRDV2|NA
CACDTLGDGDTDKLIF
TGTGCCTGTGACACATTGGGGGATGGCGACACCGATAAACTCATCTTT
>TRDJ3|NA|TRDV2|few
CACDTAPEGLSSWDTRQMFF
TGTGCCTGTGACACCGCTCCTGAGGGGCTTAGCTCCTGGGACACCCGACAGATGTTTTTC
>TRDJ1|TRDD3|TRDV2|NA
CACDPVLGDTVPHYTDKLIF
TGTGCCTGTGATCCCGTACTGGGGGATACGGTACCCCACTACACCGATAAACTCATCTTT
>TRDJ1|NA|TRDV2|few
CACDSLRAPDKLIF
TGTGCCTGTGATTCACTACGTGCCCCCGATAAACTCATCTTT
>TRDJ1|TRDD3|TRDV2|few
CACDPLPTYRIVLGDISDKLIF
TGTGCCTGTGACCCGCTTCCTACGTATAGGATTGTACTGGGGGATATTTCCGATAAACTCATCTTT
>TRDJ1|TRDD3|TRDV2|NA
CACGTLYTGGSYTDKLIF
TGTGCCTGTGGCACCCTCTATACTGGGGGATCCTACACTGATAAACTCATCTTT
>TRDJ1|TRDD3|TRDV2|NA
CACDTVLVGDTIPYTDKLIF
TGTGCCTGTGACACCGTCCTTGTGGGGGATACGATTCCGTACACCGATAAACTCATCTTT
>TRDJ1|TRDD3|TRDV2|NA
CACDTLGDTERTDKLIF
TGTGCCTGTGACACACTGGGGGATACGGAGCGCACCGATAAACTCATCTTT
>TRDJ1|TRDD3|TRDV2|NA
CACASLTTWRGDTTDNLIF
TGTGCCTGTGCCTCCTTAACTACATGGCGAGGGGATACCACCGATAACCTCATCTTT
>TRDJ3|NA|TRDV2|NA
CACDTPSGSDWDTRQMFF
TGTGCCTGTGACACCCCATCGGGATCCGACTGGGACACCCGACAGATGTTTTTC
>TRDJ1|TRDD3|TRDV2|NA
CACDTVRLGDTVGYTDKLIF
TGTGCCTGTGACACCGTCAGACTGGGGGATACAGTGGGGTACACCGATAAACTCATCTTT
>TRDJ1|TRDD3|TRDV2|NA
CACDSVLGDTRVPDKLIF
TGTGCCTGTGACTCCGTACTGGGGGATACGCGAGTTCCCGATAAACTCATCTTT
>TRDJ1|TRDD3|TRDV2|NA
CACDTIVLGDRNIARDTDKLIF
TGTGCCTGTGACACCATCGTACTGGGGGACCGAAACATTGCCCGAGACACCGATAAACTCATCTTT
>TRDJ1|NA|TRDV2|NA
CACDSILADTLIF
TGTGCCTGTGACTCAATACTGGCGGATACCCTCATCTTT
>TRDJ1|TRDD3|TRDV2|NA
CACDPIANGGYSSHTYTDKLIF
TGTGCCTGTGACCCCATTGCGAATGGGGGATATTCCTCCCACACGTACACCGATAAACTCATCTTT
>TRDJ1|TRDD3|TRDV2|NA
CACDLFFTGGSDDKPIF
TGTGCCTGTGACCTTTTTTTTACTGGGGGGTCGGACGATAAACCCATCTTT
>TRDJ1|TRDD3|TRDV2|NA
CACDNLGDSDKLIF
TGTGCCTGTGACAACCTGGGGGATTCCGATAAACTCATCTTT
>TRDJ1|NA|TRDV2|few
CACDTVVSTDKLIF
TGTGCCTGTGACACCGTGGTAAGCACTGATAAACTCATCTTT
>TRDJ1|NA|TRDV2|few
CACDTVGSVSYTDKLIF
TGTGCCTGTGACACCGTTGGGTCCGTTTCGTACACCGATAAACTCATCTTT
>TRDJ1|TRDD3|TRDV2|NA
CACDTIPMGIRDNKLIF
TGTGCCTGTGACACCATTCCTATGGGGATACGCGATAATAAACTCATCTTT
>TRDJ1|TRDD3|TRDV2|few
CACDTLSYEGELGDGSDKLIF
TGTGCCTGTGACACCCTTTCCTACGAGGGAGAACTGGGGGATGGTTCCGATAAACTCATCTTT
>TRDJ3|NA|TRDV2|large
CACDTGGAYSWDTRQMFF
TGTGCCTGTGACACCGGAGGGGCATACTCCTGGGACACCCGACAGATGTTTTTC
>TRDJ1|TRDD3|TRDV2|NA
CACDNLLGDTHTDKLIF
TGTGCCTGTGACAACCTACTGGGGGATACGCACACCGATAAACTCATCTTT
>TRDJ1|NA|TRDV2|NA
CACDTVGPHDKLIF
TGTGCCTGTGACACCGTGGGCCCACACGATAAACTCATCTTT
>TRDJ1|TRDD3|TRDV2|NA
CACDPLGDSGVADKLIF
TGTGCCTGTGACCCACTGGGGGATAGTGGGGTGGCCGATAAACTCATCTTT
>TRDJ1|TRDD3|TRDV2|few
CACDRVLGIRDTDKLIF
TGTGCCTGTGACAGAGTACTGGGGATAAGGGACACCGATAAACTCATCTTT
>TRDJ1|TRDD3|TRDV2|large
CACDTVLGDSGDYTDKLIF
TGTGCCTGTGACACCGTATTGGGGGATTCGGGGGACTACACCGATAAACTCATCTTT
>TRDJ1|TRDD3|TRDV2|few
CACDNLGDTRTDKLIF
TGTGCCTGTGACAATTTGGGGGATACGCGCACCGATAAACTCATCTTT
>TRDJ1|TRDD3|TRDV2|NA
CACDLLGDPTDKLIF
TGTGCCTGTGACCTACTGGGGGACCCCACCGATAAACTCATCTTT
>TRDJ1|TRDD3|TRDV2|NA
CACGKLLGDRELIF
TGTGCCTGTGGCAAGCTACTGGGGGATAGGGAACTCATCTTT
>TRDJ1|NA|TRDV2|NA
CACDRLGIRDTDKLIF
TGTGCCTGTGACAGGTTGGGGATTCGAGACACCGATAAACTCATCTTT
>TRDJ3|TRDD3|TRDV2|NA
CACDTAVLGDPLSSWDTRQMFF
TGTGCCTGTGACACCGCGGTACTGGGGGATCCCCTTAGCTCCTGGGACACCCGACAGATGTTTTTC
>TRDJ1|TRDD3|TRDV2|once
CACDNLGDRSRTDKLIF
TGTGCCTGTGACAACTTGGGGGATAGGTCTCGCACCGATAAACTCATCTTT
>TRDJ1|TRDD3|TRDV1|NA
CALGEEGFFKGGSFGHYKLIF
TGTGCTCTTGGGGAAGAGGGATTCTTTAAAGGGGGATCTTTTGGCCACTATAAACTCATCTTT
>TRDJ1|TRDD3|TRDV1|NA
CALGELRSEYWGMTDKLIF
TGTGCTCTTGGGGAACTCCGAAGCGAGTACTGGGGGATGACCGATAAACTCATCTTT
>TRDJ1|NA|TRDV1|NA
CALGEHGPTFGWAIHLIF
TGTGCTCTTGGGGAACACGGTCCTACGTTTGGCTGGGCCATTCACCTCATCTTT
>TRDJ3|TRDD3|TRDV2|few
CACDTAGGYSLVPWDTRQMFF
TGTGCCTGTGACACCGCCGGGGGATACAGCCTAGTCCCCTGGGACACCCGACAGATGTTTTTC
>TRDJ1|TRDD3|TRDV2|NA
CACDTLGDTRIRKADKLIF
TGTGCCTGTGACACCCTGGGGGATACGCGAATTCGGAAGGCCGATAAACTCATCTTT
>TRDJ1|TRDD3|TRDV2|NA
CAYDTVLGASSGITDKLIF
TGTGCCTATGACACCGTACTGGGGGCATCCTCGGGGATCACCGATAAACTCATCTTT